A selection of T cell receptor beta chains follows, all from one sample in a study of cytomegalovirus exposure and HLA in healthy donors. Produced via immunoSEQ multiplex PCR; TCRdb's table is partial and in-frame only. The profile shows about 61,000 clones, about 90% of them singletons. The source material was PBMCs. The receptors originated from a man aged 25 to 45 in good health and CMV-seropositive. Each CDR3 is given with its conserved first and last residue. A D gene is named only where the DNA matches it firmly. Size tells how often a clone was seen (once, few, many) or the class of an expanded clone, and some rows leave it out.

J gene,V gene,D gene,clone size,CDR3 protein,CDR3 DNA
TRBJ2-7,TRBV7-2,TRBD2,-,CASSPIGGSIYEQYF,TGTGCCAGCAGCCCCATCGGCGGGAGCATCTACGAGCAGTACTTC
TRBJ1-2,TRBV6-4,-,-,CASSDSSIRKSGYTF,TGTGCCAGCAGTGACTCGTCGATCAGGAAGTCCGGCTACACCTTC
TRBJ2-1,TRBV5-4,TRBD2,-,CASSLRRETQWKQFF,TGTGCCAGCAGCTTGAGGCGGGAGACCCAATGGAAGCAGTTCTTC
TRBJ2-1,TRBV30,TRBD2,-,CAWSRGLAGGNEQFF,TGTGCCTGGAGCCGGGGACTAGCGGGAGGGAATGAGCAGTTCTTC
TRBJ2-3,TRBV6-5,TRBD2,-,CASSYRTSGGDTQYF,TGTGCCAGCAGTTACCGGACTAGCGGGGGGGATACGCAGTATTTT
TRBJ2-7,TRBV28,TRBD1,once,CASRGRDRVYEQYF,TGTGCCAGCAGGGGCCGAGACAGGGTTTACGAGCAGTACTTC
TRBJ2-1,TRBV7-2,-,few,CASSPSRGGSGEQFF,TGTGCCAGCAGTCCATCGCGTGGGGGTAGCGGTGAGCAGTTCTTC
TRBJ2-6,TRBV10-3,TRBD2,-,CATRSTSGIGGANVLTF,TGTGCCACCAGGTCGACTAGCGGGATTGGTGGGGCCAACGTCCTGACTTTC
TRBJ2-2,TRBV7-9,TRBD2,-,CASSLRTSGSRNTGELFF,TGTGCCAGCAGCTTAAGGACTAGCGGGAGCAGAAACACCGGGGAGCTGTTTTTT
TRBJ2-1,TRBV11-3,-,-,CASSPRESSYNEQFF,TGTGCCAGCAGCCCGAGGGAGAGCTCCTACAATGAGCAGTTCTTC
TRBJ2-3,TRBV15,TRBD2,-,CATSRRRLAGRTDTQYF,TGTGCCACCAGCAGACGCAGACTAGCGGGTCGCACAGATACGCAGTATTTT
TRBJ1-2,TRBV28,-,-,CASRSLDSNYGYTF,TGTGCCAGCAGGAGCTTGGACAGTAACTATGGCTACACCTTC
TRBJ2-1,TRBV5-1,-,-,CASSLSGGAEQFF,TGCGCCAGCAGCTTATCGGGGGGCGCAGAGCAGTTCTTC
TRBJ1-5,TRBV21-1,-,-,CASSRDREHQPQHF,TGTGCCAGCAGCCGGGACAGGGAACATCAGCCCCAGCATTTT
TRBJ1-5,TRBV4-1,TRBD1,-,CASSQGRGQLNQPQHF,TGCGCCAGCAGCCAAGGGAGGGGACAGCTCAATCAGCCCCAGCATTTT
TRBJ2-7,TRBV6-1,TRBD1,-,CASSTTGETFYEQYF,TGTGCCAGCAGTACCACAGGGGAGACTTTCTACGAGCAGTACTTC
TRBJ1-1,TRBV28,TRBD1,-,CASSPPGQMNTEAFF,TGTGCCAGCAGTCCACCGGGACAGATGAACACTGAAGCTTTCTTT
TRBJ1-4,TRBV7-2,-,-,CASSQPGEKLFF,TGTGCCAGCAGCCAGCCGGGGGAAAAACTGTTTTTT
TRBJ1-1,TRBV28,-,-,CASSTWNTEAFF,TGTGCCAGCAGCACTTGGAACACTGAAGCTTTCTTT
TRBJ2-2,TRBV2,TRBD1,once,CASSPQGVGAGELFF,TGTGCCAGCAGTCCCCAGGGGGTAGGAGCCGGGGAGCTGTTTTTT